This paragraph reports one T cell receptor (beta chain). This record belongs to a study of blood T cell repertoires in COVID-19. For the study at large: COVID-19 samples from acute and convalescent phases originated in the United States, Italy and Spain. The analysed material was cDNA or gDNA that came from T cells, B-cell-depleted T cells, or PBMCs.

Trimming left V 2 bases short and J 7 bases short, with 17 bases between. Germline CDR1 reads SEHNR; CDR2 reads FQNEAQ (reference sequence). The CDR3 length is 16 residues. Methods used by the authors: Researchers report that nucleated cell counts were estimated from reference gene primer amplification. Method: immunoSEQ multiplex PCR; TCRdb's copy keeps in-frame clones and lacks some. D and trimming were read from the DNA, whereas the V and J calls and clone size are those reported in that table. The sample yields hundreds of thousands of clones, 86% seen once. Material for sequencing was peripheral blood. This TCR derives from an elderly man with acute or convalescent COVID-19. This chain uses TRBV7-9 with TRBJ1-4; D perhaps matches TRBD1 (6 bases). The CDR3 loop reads CASSLNGGYIGEKLFF. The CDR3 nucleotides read TGTGCCAGCAGCTTAAATGGGGGCTATATAGGTGAAAAACTGTTTTTT.